The rows below give T cell receptor beta chains drawn from one sample of a study of T cell responses to AZD1222 COVID-19 vaccine. Produced via immunoSEQ multiplex PCR; TCRdb's table is partial and in-frame only. The sample lists 150,000 to 200,000 clones, 90% occurring once. This specimen consisted of peripheral blood, obtained on day 0 of AZD1222 vaccination. The receptors originated from an adult in good health. The CDR3 runs from the conserved cysteine through the conserved F or W. The order of the fields is D gene, V gene, J gene, clone size, CDR3 protein, CDR3 DNA. The D gene is left open where the match is weak. Clone size is shown for a subset of rows, as once, few, many or a class of expanded clone.

D: TRBD1
V: TRBV6-5
J: TRBJ2-3
size: .
CDR3: CASSPGQGTDTQYF
DNA: TGTGCCAGCAGTCCCGGACAGGGGACAGATACGCAGTATTTT

D: TRBD1
V: TRBV11-1
J: TRBJ2-7
size: .
CDR3: CASSSRTGGAYEQYF
DNA: TGTGCCAGCAGCTCCCGGACAGGGGGCGCCTACGAGCAGTACTTC

D: TRBD1
V: TRBV19
J: TRBJ1-5
size: few
CDR3: CASSIGQGANSNQPQHF
DNA: TGTGCCAGTAGTATAGGACAGGGGGCGAATAGCAATCAGCCCCAGCATTTT

D: .
V: TRBV6-2/TRBV6-3
J: TRBJ2-1
size: .
CDR3: CASSYRTLGREQFF
DNA: TGTGCCAGCAGTTACAGGACTCTGGGCCGGGAGCAGTTCTTC

D: .
V: TRBV11-1
J: TRBJ2-7
size: .
CDR3: CASSLRQDSFYEQYF
DNA: TGTGCCAGCAGCCTAAGACAGGACAGCTTCTACGAGCAGTACTTC

D: TRBD2
V: TRBV5-6
J: TRBJ2-3
size: .
CDR3: CASSPRGGLLDTQYF
DNA: TGTGCCAGCAGCCCGCGGGGAGGGCTTTTAGATACGCAGTATTTT

D: .
V: TRBV15
J: TRBJ1-6
size: .
CDR3: CATSTGRGTPLHF
DNA: TGTGCCACCAGCACGGGGCGAGGGACACCCCTCCACTTT

D: TRBD2
V: TRBV10-3
J: TRBJ2-1
size: .
CDR3: CAIRPGLAGERGEQFF
DNA: TGTGCCATCAGACCCGGACTAGCGGGGGAGCGAGGTGAGCAGTTCTTC

D: .
V: TRBV7-8
J: TRBJ1-6
size: .
CDR3: CASSPRTFALHF
DNA: TGTGCCAGCAGCCCCCGGACATTCGCCCTCCACTTT

D: .
V: TRBV29-1
J: TRBJ2-5
size: .
CDR3: CSVEDSRGATETQYF
DNA: TGCAGCGTTGAGGATTCGCGGGGAGCCACAGAGACCCAGTACTTC

D: .
V: TRBV2
J: TRBJ2-6
size: .
CDR3: CASSEDWAGANVLTF
DNA: TGTGCCAGCAGTGAAGATTGGGCCGGGGCCAACGTCCTGACTTTC

D: .
V: TRBV27
J: TRBJ1-6
size: .
CDR3: CASSLTGGSYNSPLHF
DNA: TGTGCCAGCAGTTTAACGGGGGGATCCTATAATTCACCCCTCCACTTT

D: .
V: TRBV10-2
J: TRBJ1-1
size: .
CDR3: CASNGDNTEAFF
DNA: TGCGCCAGCAATGGGGATAACACTGAAGCTTTCTTT

D: TRBD1
V: TRBV4-2
J: TRBJ2-7
size: .
CDR3: CASSQDWDRDYEQYF
DNA: TGTGCCAGCAGCCAAGATTGGGACAGAGACTACGAGCAGTACTTC

D: .
V: TRBV20-1
J: TRBJ1-3
size: .
CDR3: CSAGLENTIYF
DNA: TGCAGTGCTGGACTGGAAAACACCATATATTTT

D: .
V: TRBV2
J: TRBJ2-5
size: .
CDR3: CASTPDQQETQYF
DNA: TGTGCCAGCACCCCCGACCAGCAAGAGACCCAGTACTTC

D: .
V: TRBV7-6
J: TRBJ1-1
size: .
CDR3: CASSFEVMNTEAFF
DNA: TGTGCCAGCAGCTTCGAGGTCATGAACACTGAAGCTTTCTTT

D: .
V: TRBV6-5
J: TRBJ2-2
size: .
CDR3: CASRGSNTGELFF
DNA: TGTGCCAGCCGGGGATCCAACACCGGGGAGCTGTTTTTT

D: .
V: TRBV9
J: TRBJ1-2
size: .
CDR3: CASSAGQTSANYGYTF
DNA: TGTGCCAGCAGCGCCGGACAGACTTCAGCTAACTATGGCTACACCTTC

D: .
V: TRBV6-2/TRBV6-3
J: TRBJ2-5
size: few
CDR3: CASSYSMTVQETQYF
DNA: TGTGCCAGCAGTTACTCCATGACAGTCCAAGAGACCCAGTACTTC

D: .
V: TRBV11-2
J: TRBJ1-2
size: .
CDR3: CASSPGGVYGYTF
DNA: TGTGCCAGCAGCCCCGGGGGGGTCTATGGCTACACCTTC

D: .
V: TRBV12-3/TRBV12-4
J: TRBJ1-1
size: .
CDR3: CASSFAGEAFF
DNA: TGTGCCAGCAGTTTTGCAGGGGAAGCTTTCTTT

D: .
V: TRBV5-6
J: TRBJ1-2
size: .
CDR3: CASSQEVYGYTF
DNA: TGTGCCAGCAGCCAGGAAGTCTATGGCTACACCTTC

D: .
V: TRBV7-8
J: TRBJ1-2
size: .
CDR3: CASSPGSRNGYTF
DNA: TGTGCCAGCAGTCCAGGGAGTCGGAATGGCTACACCTTC